A selection of T cell receptor beta chains follows, all from one sample in a study of CD8 T cells in Susac syndrome. TCRdb ran MiXCR on the immunoSEQ multiplex PCR reads and lists one entry per CDR3 protein. The sample lists about 120,000 distinct CDR3 sequences, about nine tenths occurring once. What was sequenced was CD4+ T cells from PBMCs. These TCRs come from a human donor in good health. The CDR3 runs from the conserved cysteine through the conserved F or W. The D gene is left open where the match is weak. Not all rows give a size; the values are once, few, many and, for expanded clones, a class.

J,V,length,size,D,CDR3,DNA
TRBJ1-1,TRBV19,15,-,TRBD1,CASRQGAHAITEAFF,TGTGCCAGCCGACAGGGGGCGCATGCGATTACTGAAGCTTTCTTT
TRBJ2-6,TRBV7-2,22,-,-,CASSLARPVGRPANSGANVLTF,TGTGCCAGCAGCTTAGCGAGGCCTGTCGGCCGACCTGCCAACTCTGGGGCCAACGTCCTGACTTTC
TRBJ2-2,TRBV11-1,16,-,-,CASSLNNREAPGELFF,TGTGCCAGCAGCTTAAATAACAGGGAAGCTCCCGGGGAGCTGTTTTTT
TRBJ1-4,TRBV4-1,15,-,TRBD1,CASSRGQGSREKLFF,TGCGCCAGCAGCCGCGGACAGGGTTCAAGAGAAAAACTGTTTTTT
TRBJ1-1,TRBV29-1,10,-,-,CSARNAEAFF,TGCAGCGCGCGTAACGCTGAAGCTTTCTTT
TRBJ2-7,TRBV30,16,-,-,CAWSVRAGGISYEQYF,TGTGCCTGGAGTGTACGCGCAGGGGGGATCTCCTACGAGCAGTACTTC
TRBJ2-2,TRBV29-1,16,-,TRBD1,CSAKPPGQESTGELFF,TGCAGCGCCAAACCACCGGGACAGGAATCCACCGGGGAGCTGTTTTTT
TRBJ1-5,TRBV6-2/TRBV6-3,14,-,TRBD1,CASRDGTGNQPQHF,TGTGCCAGCAGGGACGGGACAGGGAATCAGCCCCAGCATTTT
TRBJ2-1,TRBV3-1,16,-,TRBD2,CASSQTSSGGPNEQFF,TGTGCCAGCAGCCAAACATCTAGCGGGGGACCCAATGAGCAGTTCTTC
TRBJ1-2,TRBV9,13,-,-,CASSVSGPYGYTF,TGTGCCAGCAGCGTATCGGGGCCCTATGGCTACACCTTC
TRBJ2-2,TRBV5-6,17,-,-,CASSLVGGQTRTGELFF,TGTGCCAGCAGCTTGGTGGGGGGACAGACTAGGACCGGGGAGCTGTTTTTT
TRBJ2-1,TRBV9,15,-,-,CASSASLDPAREQFF,TGTGCCAGCAGCGCTTCTTTGGACCCTGCACGGGAGCAGTTCTTC
TRBJ1-1,TRBV4-3,15,-,-,CASSQEEARYTEAFF,TGCGCCAGCAGCCAAGAAGAGGCCCGATACACTGAAGCTTTCTTT
TRBJ1-2,TRBV20-1,14,-,-,CSAVFGGLSGGYTF,TGCAGTGCCGTTTTTGGGGGGCTGTCTGGTGGCTACACCTTC
TRBJ1-2,TRBV7-8,17,-,TRBD1,CASSLDHTGASEGGYTF,TGTGCCAGCAGCTTAGACCACACAGGGGCGAGTGAGGGTGGCTACACCTTC
TRBJ2-3,TRBV7-3,13,-,-,CASKGPSTDTQYF,TGTGCCAGCAAAGGCCCTAGCACAGATACGCAGTATTTT
TRBJ2-5,TRBV5-4,14,-,TRBD1,CASIPGQGATTQYF,TGTGCCAGCATCCCTGGACAGGGGGCCACGACCCAGTACTTC
TRBJ2-5,TRBV7-9,15,few,TRBD1,CASSLNRQGLETQYF,TGTGCCAGCAGCTTAAACAGACAGGGATTGGAGACCCAGTACTTC
TRBJ2-5,TRBV12-5,13,-,-,CASGLRAVETQYF,TGTGCTAGTGGTTTGAGAGCGGTAGAGACCCAGTACTTC
TRBJ1-2,TRBV7-2,15,once,TRBD1,CASSLGDRPNYGYTF,TGTGCCAGCAGCTTAGGGGACAGACCTAACTATGGCTACACCTTC
TRBJ1-1,TRBV7-2,15,-,-,CASSYTRDGYTEAFF,TGTGCCAGCAGCTACACCCGGGACGGCTACACTGAAGCTTTCTTT
TRBJ2-5,TRBV9,15,-,-,CASGGTMRRQETQYF,TGTGCCAGCGGGGGGACAATGCGCAGGCAAGAGACCCAGTACTTC
TRBJ1-1,TRBV18,15,once,-,CASSPLDSLNTEAFF,TGTGCCAGCTCACCACTCGACAGTCTGAACACTGAAGCTTTCTTT
TRBJ2-5,TRBV12-3/TRBV12-4,13,few,-,CASSLTGRETQYF,TGTGCCAGCAGTCTTACAGGGAGAGAGACCCAGTACTTC
TRBJ2-3,TRBV13,15,-,TRBD1,CASSFRQGETDTQYF,TGTGCCAGCAGCTTCCGACAGGGAGAAACAGATACGCAGTATTTT
TRBJ1-1,TRBV6-5,15,-,-,CASSLVLTGRGEAFF,TGTGCCAGCAGCCTCGTCCTGACGGGCCGGGGTGAAGCTTTCTTT
TRBJ2-3,TRBV7-2,15,once,TRBD2,CASSFRGTSGDTQYF,TGTGCCAGCAGCTTTCGAGGGACTAGTGGAGATACGCAGTATTTT
TRBJ2-1,TRBV7-2,16,-,TRBD2,CASSLVAGSSYNEQFF,TGTGCCAGCAGCTTAGTAGCGGGGAGCTCCTACAATGAGCAGTTCTTC
TRBJ2-1,TRBV12-3/TRBV12-4,16,-,TRBD2,CASSPPGLSFNNEQFF,TGTGCCAGCAGTCCCCCGGGACTAAGCTTTAACAATGAGCAGTTCTTC
TRBJ2-6,TRBV4-2,15,-,-,CASSQDASGANVLTF,TGTGCCAGCAGCCAAGATGCCTCTGGGGCCAACGTCCTGACTTTC
TRBJ2-7,TRBV7-9,16,-,-,CASSPRTPLAVYEQYF,TGTGCCAGCAGCCCTAGGACGCCCCTCGCTGTGTACGAGCAGTACTTC
TRBJ2-3,TRBV20-1,16,-,TRBD2,CSALRPSGRAGDTQYF,TGCAGTGCTTTACGCCCTAGCGGGAGGGCCGGGGATACGCAGTATTTT
TRBJ2-3,TRBV7-2,15,-,-,CASRSVGPSTDTQYF,TGTGCCAGCAGGTCGGTAGGCCCTAGCACAGATACGCAGTATTTT
TRBJ2-2,TRBV7-2,15,-,-,CASIPRDHTAGELFF,TGTGCCAGCATCCCCCGGGACCACACGGCCGGGGAGCTGTTTTTT
TRBJ2-1,TRBV20-1,17,-,-,CSAISAFPQSPNNEQFF,TGCAGTGCTATTTCAGCGTTCCCCCAATCACCGAACAATGAGCAGTTCTTC
TRBJ2-5,TRBV7-2,14,-,-,CASSSDRYQETQYF,TGTGCCAGCAGCTCGGACAGATACCAGGAGACCCAGTACTTC
TRBJ1-6,TRBV5-6,15,-,-,CASSPSGFPTSPLHF,TGTGCCAGCAGCCCCTCGGGATTTCCTACATCACCCCTCCACTTT
TRBJ2-5,TRBV19,15,once,-,CASSIGDGRAETQYF,TGTGCCAGTAGTATAGGGGACGGCAGAGCAGAGACCCAGTACTTC
TRBJ2-3,TRBV7-8,16,-,-,CASSSPRGRSTDTQYF,TGTGCCAGCAGCTCCCCCCGGGGGAGAAGCACAGATACGCAGTATTTT
TRBJ1-1,TRBV2,14,-,-,CASSITQGYAEAFF,TGTGCCAGCAGTATAACTCAGGGATACGCTGAAGCTTTCTTT
TRBJ2-3,TRBV19,18,-,TRBD2,CASSPSGPLAGGTDTQYF,TGTGCCAGTAGCCCTTCCGGACCGCTAGCGGGGGGCACAGATACGCAGTATTTT
TRBJ2-1,TRBV14,15,few,TRBD1,CASSQVTGGLGEQFF,TGTGCCAGCAGCCAGGTCACAGGGGGTCTGGGTGAGCAGTTCTTC
TRBJ1-2,TRBV6-2/TRBV6-3,18,-,-,CASTRTEDRFRVGYGYTF,TGTGCCAGCACCAGGACCGAGGACCGCTTCCGCGTGGGCTATGGCTACACCTTC
TRBJ1-2,TRBV29-1,13,-,TRBD1,CSVESRQGMIDTF,TGCAGCGTTGAATCCCGACAGGGGATGATCGACACCTTC
TRBJ2-3,TRBV13,18,-,-,CASTRTVRDFPRTDTQYF,TGTGCCAGCACCAGAACGGTCCGGGACTTCCCCCGCACAGATACGCAGTATTTT
TRBJ2-7,TRBV4-1,13,once,-,CASSSRVTYEQYF,TGCGCCAGCAGTTCTCGGGTTACCTACGAGCAGTACTTC
TRBJ1-4,TRBV5-1,18,-,-,CASSPSRWGEEANEKLFF,TGCGCCAGCAGTCCAAGTCGTTGGGGGGAGGAGGCTAATGAAAAACTGTTTTTT
TRBJ1-1,TRBV29-1,15,-,-,CSGLTPGHVNTEAFF,TGCAGCGGCCTTACCCCGGGACACGTAAACACTGAAGCTTTCTTT
TRBJ2-1,TRBV5-6,17,-,TRBD1,CASHPPPAQGAYNEQFF,TGTGCCAGCCATCCCCCTCCGGCACAGGGGGCGTATAATGAGCAGTTCTTC
TRBJ2-6,TRBV7-2,15,-,-,CASSPKVSGANVLTF,TGTGCCAGCAGCCCCAAAGTCTCTGGGGCCAACGTCCTGACTTTC
TRBJ2-7,TRBV6-2/TRBV6-3,18,once,-,CASLTKGTKGGDFYEQYF,TGTGCCAGCCTAACGAAAGGGACAAAGGGAGGCGATTTCTACGAGCAGTACTTC
TRBJ2-6,TRBV28,15,few,TRBD1,CASSSTGSGANVLTF,TGTGCCAGCAGTTCGACAGGGTCCGGGGCCAACGTCCTGACTTTC
TRBJ2-2,TRBV4-2,16,-,TRBD1,CASRRPGQGASGELFF,TGTGCCAGCAGGCGGCCGGGACAGGGGGCGTCGGGGGAGCTGTTTTTT